These 28 T cell receptor beta chains share one sample of origin, sequenced in a study of graft-versus-host responses after intestinal transplantation. These receptors have no identified antigens. The protocol was immunoSEQ multiplex PCR, while the TCRdb copy is restricted to in-frame clones and leaves out a portion. The repertoire has 90,000 to 120,000 clones, 87% of them found once; the top ten carry around 0.76%. This sample comprised unstimulated CD4+ T cells sorted from spleen or lymph node cells, obtained before transplant. These receptors were taken from a human donor who was the organ donor for an intestinal transplant.

As regards this clone: At one end the junction does not follow the germline gene, possibly because of a read error. This chain links TRBV6-5 with TRBJ2-7; possible D gene TRBD1, 6 bases. This CDR3 contains 14 residues. Per the germline V gene, CDR1 is MNHEY and CDR2 is SVGAGI. The CDR3 spells CAISESGTKYEQYF. CDR3 DNA: TGTGCCATCAGTGAGTCGGGGACAAAATACGAGCAGTACTTC.

A note on this clone: At the DNA level, this CDR3 is encoded by other sequences in the same sample as well. The CDR3 is CASSLTLYEQYF. CDR3 bases: TGTGCCAGCAGCCTTACCCTATACGAGCAGTACTTC. This chain joins TRBV7-2 and TRBJ2-7; no definite D call. The V end lost 5 bases, the J end lost 4 bases, and 9 bases lay between the germline ends. Germline V gives CDR1 SGHTA, CDR2 FQGNSA. The CDR3 runs 12 residues.

The rearrangement joins TRBV11-2 to TRBJ1-1; TRBD1 might be the D (5 bases). CDR3 size: 12 residues. Germline V gene data show CDR1 as SGHAT and CDR2 as FQNNGV. With 5 bases removed from V and 9 bases from J, the gap between germline ends came to 13 bases. In nucleotides, the CDR3 is TGTGCCAGCAGCCCCAGGGCTAGAAAAGCTTTCTTT. It is translated as CASSPRARKAFF.

The J gene is TRBJ1-1, the V gene TRBV6-1; possibly TRBD1 for D (6 bases). The germline gives CDR1 MNHNS, CDR2 SASEGT. There are 15 residues in the CDR3. Trimming cost V 0 bases and J 5 bases, with 13 bases left between them. Here the CDR3 reads CASSEASGGRTEAFF. CDR3 sequence (DNA): TGTGCCAGCAGTGAAGCTTCCGGGGGGCGTACTGAAGCTTTCTTT.

The chain uses TRBV29-1 and TRBJ2-3; D remains ambiguous. CDR1 and CDR2 from the germline V gene are SQVTM and ANQGSEA. The germline V and J ends were trimmed by 5 bases and 1 base, with 16 bases remaining between them. The CDR3 runs 15 residues. CDR3 loop: CSVSQSSRRTDTQYF. In DNA form, the CDR3 reads TGCAGCGTTTCCCAAAGTTCTAGGCGCACAGATACGCAGTATTTT.

The chain links TRBV29-1 to TRBJ2-3; 11 bases are shared with TRBD1. J gave up 6 bases and V 6 bases, and 11 bases lay outside the gene matches. The germline V gene has CDR1 SQVTM and CDR2 ANQGSEA. The CDR3 has 15 residues. CDR3 protein: CSVRTTGQGVDTQYF. As DNA, the CDR3 is TGCAGCGTGCGAACTACGGGACAGGGGGTGGATACGCAGTATTTT.

Only one count was recorded for this clone. The sample holds other DNA sequences that translate to the same CDR3. This chain uses TRBV18 with TRBJ1-4; 9 bases are a match to TRBD1. V was clipped by 6 bases and J by 6 bases; unmatched bases: 5. The CDR3 runs to 14 residues. CDR1 KGHSH and CDR2 LQKENI come from the germline V gene. The CDR3: CASSPDRGYEKLFF. In nucleotides, the CDR3 is TGTGCCAGCTCTCCTGACAGGGGGTATGAAAAACTGTTTTTT.

This sequence joins TRBV6-5 and TRBJ2-2; TRBD1 matches 8 bases. The ends lost 1 base at V and 6 bases at J; junction bases unmatched: 1. The germline V gene encodes CDR1 MNHEY and CDR2 SVGAGI. The CDR3 is 14 amino acids. This chain's CDR3 is CASSYWTGSGELFF. CDR3 coding DNA: TGTGCCAGCAGTTACTGGACAGGGTCCGGGGAGCTGTTTTTT.

This sequence joins TRBV7-3 and TRBJ1-6; possible D gene TRBD1, 6 bases. Trimming took 5 bases from V and 10 from J, leaving 15 bases between them. Germline V gene sequence: CDR1 SGHTA, CDR2 FQGTGA. The CDR3 is 14 residues long. This chain's CDR3 is CASSLDSLGSPLHF. The CDR3 DNA follows: TGTGCCAGCAGCCTGGACAGCCTTGGGTCACCCCTCCACTTT.

This clone occurred once. The gene calls are TRBV5-6 and TRBJ2-1; D remains unclear. V was clipped by 0 bases and J by 8 bases, with 15 bases between them. The CDR3 consists of 15 residues. CDR1 is SGHDT and CDR2 is YYEEEE in the germline V gene. CDR3: CASSLGPPRAHEQFF. CDR3 nucleotides: TGTGCCAGCAGCTTGGGACCCCCTAGGGCCCATGAGCAGTTCTTC.

The chain recombines TRBV5-4 with TRBJ2-5; 7 positions agree with TRBD1. CDR1 SGHNT and CDR2 YYREEE come from the germline V gene (reference sequence). Trimming took 4 bases from V and 5 from J; bases not matched to a gene: 8. CDR3 length: 14 residues. The CDR3 DNA is TGTGCCAGCAGCCCCTGGGACAGTCGCGAGACCCAGTACTTC. It translates to CASSPWDSRETQYF.

In the case of this clone: At the DNA level, this CDR3 is encoded by other sequences in the same sample as well. The rearrangement uses TRBV18 and TRBJ2-5; D not resolved. This CDR3 is 11 amino acids long. Trimming shortened V by 1 base and J by 5 bases, and 2 bases separated the two germline ends. Germline CDR1 reads KGHSH; CDR2 reads LQKENI. CDR3 residues: CASSPQETQYF. CDR3 DNA sequence: TGTGCCAGCTCACCACAGGAGACCCAGTACTTC.

This chain connects TRBV11-3 to TRBJ2-2; D call uncertain. V gave up 0 bases and J gave up 5 bases, with 7 bases separating them. CDR1 and CDR2 from the germline V gene are SGHNT and YENEEA. The CDR3 is 14 residues long. Here the CDR3 DNA reads TGTGCCAGCAGCTTAGAACCCTTAACCGGGGAGCTGTTTTTT. This translates into CASSLEPLTGELFF.

This clone was observed a single time. The rearrangement joins TRBV6-8 to TRBJ1-2; TRBD1 matches at 9 bases. The CDR3 sequence is 15 residues long. Trimming cost V 7 bases and J 6 bases; bases outside gene matches: 12. Germline CDR1 and CDR2: MNHGY and SAAAGT. The CDR3 sequence: CASNLTRTGADGYTF. The CDR3, as DNA: TGTGCCAGCAACCTAACCCGGACAGGGGCGGATGGCTACACCTTC.

The chain combines TRBV7-9 with TRBJ2-5; 10 bases fit TRBD1. Trimming took 5 bases from V and 1 from J; bases not matched to a gene: 7. Germline V gene lookup returns CDR1 SEHNR and CDR2 FQNEAQ (reference sequence). This CDR3 comprises 16 residues. The CDR3 reads CASSAGTGAPQETQYF. CDR3 in DNA: TGTGCCAGCAGCGCAGGGACAGGGGCTCCCCAAGAGACCCAGTACTTC.

This chain links TRBV28 with TRBJ1-5; TRBD1 aligns across 7 bases. The CDR3 runs to 17 residues. CDR1 and CDR2 from the germline V gene are MDHEN and SYDVKM. The junction had 13 bases not matched to a gene; V was cut back by 3 bases and J by 5 bases. In DNA, the CDR3 is TGTGCCAGCAGTTTGCCCCCAGGACAGGAAGTTCATCAGCCCCAGCATTTT. Protein product: CASSLPPGQEVHQPQHF.

V gene TRBV19 combines with J gene TRBJ2-6; D is unresolved. This CDR3 region has 15 residues. Trimming left V 7 bases short and J 0 bases short, with 10 bases between. From germline, CDR1 is LNHDA and CDR2 SQIVND (reference sequence). The CDR3: CASTLGLSGANVLTF. The CDR3 nucleotides read TGTGCCAGTACCCTCGGCCTCTCTGGGGCCAACGTCCTGACTTTC.

V gene TRBV29-1 combines with J gene TRBJ2-6, with 8 bases fitting TRBD1. CDR1 and CDR2 from the germline V gene are SQVTM and ANQGSEA. The CDR3 covers 15 residues. The V gene end was trimmed by 6 bases and the J gene end by 4 bases; junction bases not matched to a gene: 8. CDR3 sequence: CSVATGGTGANVLTF. CDR3 DNA: TGCAGCGTCGCAACAGGGGGTACAGGGGCCAACGTCCTGACTTTC.

This clone rates as medium-sized. V and J are TRBV4-1 and TRBJ1-4; TRBD1 agrees at 10 bases. The V gene end was trimmed by 4 bases and the J gene end by 0 bases; junction bases not matched to a gene: 2. The CDR3 length is 16 residues. Germline values: CDR1 MGHRA, CDR2 YSYEKL. CDR3 loop: CASSPGQGATNEKLFF. Here the CDR3 DNA reads TGCGCCAGCAGCCCCGGACAGGGGGCAACTAATGAAAAACTGTTTTTT.

The chain couples TRBV6-5 to TRBJ1-2; 7 bases align to TRBD1. This CDR3 region has 14 residues. Per the germline V gene, CDR1 is MNHEY and CDR2 is SVGAGI. V was clipped by 6 bases and J by 6 bases; unmatched bases: 10. This chain's CDR3 is CASSPTGLKNGYTF. CDR3 nucleotide sequence: TGTGCCAGCAGCCCGACAGGGTTAAAGAATGGCTACACCTTC.

With respect to this clone: Distinct nucleotide sequences in the sample also encode this CDR3. The chain employs TRBV6-6 and TRBJ1-1; 7 nucleotides agree with TRBD1. This CDR3 has 13 amino acids. CDR1 is MNHNY, CDR2 SVGAGI, per germline (reference sequence). V lost 5 bases, J lost 4 bases, and 4 bases stayed unmatched. The CDR3 sequence: CASSKQGSTEAFF. The CDR3 nucleotides read TGTGCCAGCAGTAAACAGGGGTCCACTGAAGCTTTCTTT.

The rearrangement joins TRBV2 to TRBJ1-4; the D gene is possibly TRBD1 (6 bases). Germline CDR1 reads SNHLY; CDR2 reads FYNNEI. The CDR3 is 15 residues long. The ends were cut back, 6 bases at V and 8 bases at J, with 19 bases in the middle. The CDR3 loop reads CASSPRDPRGEKLFF. CDR3 sequence (DNA): TGTGCCAGCAGCCCCCGGGACCCTAGGGGGGAAAAACTGTTTTTT.

The chain carries TRBV15 and TRBJ2-1, with D tentatively TRBD1 or TRBD2 (5 bases each). Germline V gene lookup returns CDR1 LNHNV and CDR2 YYDKDF (reference sequence). The CDR3 loop spans 13 amino acids. Trimming shortened V by 6 bases and J by 5 bases, and 11 bases separated the two germline ends. CDR3: CATRGDHDNEQFF. CDR3 sequence (DNA): TGTGCCACCAGGGGGGACCACGACAATGAGCAGTTCTTC.

This rearrangement joins TRBV19 to TRBJ1-5, with unresolved D. Between the trimmed V and J ends, which lost 11 bases and 0 bases, there was a span of 17 bases. There are 15 residues in the CDR3. Germline V lookup: CDR1 LNHDA, CDR2 SQIVND (reference sequence). CDR3 sequence: CASRGQINSNQPQHF. CDR3 bases: TGTGCCTCCCGAGGGCAGATCAATAGCAATCAGCCCCAGCATTTT.

Comment on this clone: Just one base apart from a much larger clone, this may be a read error. The gene calls are TRBV29-1 and TRBJ1-1; D may be TRBD1 (5 bases). This CDR3 spans 16 amino acids. Trimming shortened V by 6 bases and J by 1 base, and 21 bases separated the two germline ends. Germline-derived CDR1 and CDR2 are SQVTM and ANQGSEA. CDR3 nucleotide sequence: TGCAGCGTCGGGGGAAGGGGAGGGGCCACGAACACTGAAGCTTTCTTT. It specifies CSVGGRGGATNTEAFF.

The chain links TRBV4-1 to TRBJ2-7, with 13 bases identical to TRBD2. Per germline, CDR1 MGHRA and CDR2 YSYEKL. This CDR3 region has 15 residues. Germline trimming cut 5 bases from V and 3 bases from J; bases unmatched to any gene: 4. CDR3 sequence reads: CASSFRTSGSYEQYF. CDR3 nucleotide sequence: TGCGCCAGCAGCTTCCGGACTAGCGGGAGCTACGAGCAGTACTTC.

V is TRBV19 and J is TRBJ1-4, with a possible D match to TRBD1 (5 bases). The V end lost 11 bases, the J end lost 5 bases, and 21 bases lay between the germline ends. CDR1 is LNHDA and CDR2 is SQIVND in the germline V gene (reference sequence). This CDR3 has 15 residues. The CDR3 loop is CASRPPGGKNEKLFF. CDR3 nucleotide sequence: TGTGCCTCAAGGCCCCCGGGGGGGAAGAATGAAAAACTGTTTTTT.

In DNA, the CDR3 is TGCAGCGCGACATCAGAGGGGCGCAATTCACCCCTCCACTTT. Its translation: CSATSEGRNSPLHF. The genes are TRBV29-1 and TRBJ1-6; TRBD1 might be the D (5 bases). The V gene lost 7 bases and the J gene lost 7 bases, with 17 bases spanning the gap. The CDR3 has 14 amino acids. The V gene's germline CDR1 is SQVTM and CDR2 ANQGSEA.